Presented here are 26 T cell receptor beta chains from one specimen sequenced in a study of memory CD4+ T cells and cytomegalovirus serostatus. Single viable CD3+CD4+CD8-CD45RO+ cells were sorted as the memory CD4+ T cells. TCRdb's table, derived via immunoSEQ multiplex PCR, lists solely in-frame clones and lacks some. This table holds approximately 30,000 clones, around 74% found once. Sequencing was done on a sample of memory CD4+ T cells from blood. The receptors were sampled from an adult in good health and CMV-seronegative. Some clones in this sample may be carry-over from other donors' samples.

The CDR3 reads CASSLAHREPSYEQYF. As DNA, the CDR3 is TGTGCCAGCAGCTTGGCTCACAGGGAACCCTCCTACGAGCAGTACTTC. The rearrangement links TRBV5-6 to TRBJ2-7, with D possibly matching TRBD1 (6 bases). Germline CDR1 is SGHDT and CDR2 is YYEEEE. CDR3 length: 16 amino acids. V was cut by 0 bases and J by 0 bases, with 13 bases left in between.

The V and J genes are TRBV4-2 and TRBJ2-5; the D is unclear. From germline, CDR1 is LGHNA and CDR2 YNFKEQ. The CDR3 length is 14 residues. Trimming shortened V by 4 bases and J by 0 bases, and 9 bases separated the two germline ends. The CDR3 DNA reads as TGTGCCAGCAGCCCTGGCCCGTACCAAGAGACCCAGTACTTC. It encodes CASSPGPYQETQYF.

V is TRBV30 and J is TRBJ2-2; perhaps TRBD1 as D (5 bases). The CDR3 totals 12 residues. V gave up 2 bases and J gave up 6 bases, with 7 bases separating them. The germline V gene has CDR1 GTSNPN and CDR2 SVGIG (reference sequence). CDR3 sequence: CAWSKGPGELFF. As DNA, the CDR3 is TGTGCCTGGAGTAAGGGGCCCGGGGAGCTGTTTTTT. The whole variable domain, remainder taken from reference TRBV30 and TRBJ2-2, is SQTIHQWPATLVQPVGSPLSLECTVEGTSNPNLYWYRQAAGRGLQLLFYSVGIGQISSEVPQNLSASRPQDRQFILSSKKLLLSDSGFYLCAWSKGPGELFFGEGSRLTVL.

CDR3 coding DNA: TGCGCCAGCAGCTGGGGAGACCTACCCGGGGAGGGCTACACCTTC. Its protein is CASSWGDLPGEGYTF. The chain uses TRBV5-1 and TRBJ1-2; D remains ambiguous. Germline CDR1 is SGHRS and CDR2 is YFSETQ. The CDR3 covers 15 residues. V lost 3 bases to trimming and J lost 8 bases, with 20 bases between them.

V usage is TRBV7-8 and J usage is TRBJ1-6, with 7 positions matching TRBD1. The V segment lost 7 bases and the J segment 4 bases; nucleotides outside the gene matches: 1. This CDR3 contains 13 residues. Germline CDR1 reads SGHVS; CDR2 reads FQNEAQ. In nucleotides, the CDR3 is TGTGCCAGCAAGGGACAGTATAATTCACCCCTCCACTTT. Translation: CASKGQYNSPLHF.

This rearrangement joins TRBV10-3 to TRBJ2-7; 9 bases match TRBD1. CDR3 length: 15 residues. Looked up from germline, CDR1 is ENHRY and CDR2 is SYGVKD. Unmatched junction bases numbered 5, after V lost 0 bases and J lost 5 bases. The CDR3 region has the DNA TGTGCCATCAGTGAGTCACAGGACAGGGGCCACGAGCAGTACTTC. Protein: CAISESQDRGHEQYF.

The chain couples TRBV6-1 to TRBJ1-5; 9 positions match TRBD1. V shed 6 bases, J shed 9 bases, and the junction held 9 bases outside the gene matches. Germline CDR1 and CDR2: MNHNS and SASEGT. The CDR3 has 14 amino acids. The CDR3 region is CASRGQGGHWPQHF. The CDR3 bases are TGTGCCAGCAGGGGACAGGGTGGCCACTGGCCCCAGCATTTT.

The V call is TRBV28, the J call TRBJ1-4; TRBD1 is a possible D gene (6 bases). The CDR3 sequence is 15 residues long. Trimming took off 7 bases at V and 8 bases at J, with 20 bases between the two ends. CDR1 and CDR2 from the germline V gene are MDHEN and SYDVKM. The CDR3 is CASIKVGRGGEKLFF. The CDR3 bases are TGTGCCAGCATAAAAGTGGGCAGGGGAGGGGAAAAACTGTTTTTT.

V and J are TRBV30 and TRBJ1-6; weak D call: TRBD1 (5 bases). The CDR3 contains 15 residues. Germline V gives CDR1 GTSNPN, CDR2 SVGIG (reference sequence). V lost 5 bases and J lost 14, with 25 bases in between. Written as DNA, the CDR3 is TGTGCCTGGGAGGGAAGGGACCTCCGGAATGCGGCCCTCCACTTT. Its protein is CAWEGRDLRNAALHF.

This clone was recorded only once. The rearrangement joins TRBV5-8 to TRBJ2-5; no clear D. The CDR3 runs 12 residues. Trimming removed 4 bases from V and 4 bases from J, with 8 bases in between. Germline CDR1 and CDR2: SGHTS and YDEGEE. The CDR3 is CASSAQLETQYF. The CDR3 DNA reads TGTGCCAGCAGCGCGCAGTTAGAGACCCAGTACTTC.

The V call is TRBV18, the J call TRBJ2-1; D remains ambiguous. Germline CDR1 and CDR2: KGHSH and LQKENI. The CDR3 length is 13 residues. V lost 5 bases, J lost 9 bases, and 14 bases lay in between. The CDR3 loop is CASSSLGKGEQFF. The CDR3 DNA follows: TGTGCCAGCTCATCCCTGGGTAAGGGTGAGCAGTTCTTC.

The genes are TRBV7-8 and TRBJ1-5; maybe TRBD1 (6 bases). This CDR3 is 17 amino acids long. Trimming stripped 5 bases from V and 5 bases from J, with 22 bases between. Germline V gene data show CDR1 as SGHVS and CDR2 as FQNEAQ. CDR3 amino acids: CASSTRGGRNGDQPQHF. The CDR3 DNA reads TGTGCCAGCAGCACAAGAGGGGGTCGGAATGGAGATCAGCCCCAGCATTTT.

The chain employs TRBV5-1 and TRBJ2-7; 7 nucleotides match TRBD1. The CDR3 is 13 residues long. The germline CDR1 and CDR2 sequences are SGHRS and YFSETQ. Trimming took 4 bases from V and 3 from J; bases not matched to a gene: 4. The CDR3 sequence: CASSGGQIYEQYF. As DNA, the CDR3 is TGCGCCAGCAGCGGGGGACAGATCTACGAGCAGTACTTC.

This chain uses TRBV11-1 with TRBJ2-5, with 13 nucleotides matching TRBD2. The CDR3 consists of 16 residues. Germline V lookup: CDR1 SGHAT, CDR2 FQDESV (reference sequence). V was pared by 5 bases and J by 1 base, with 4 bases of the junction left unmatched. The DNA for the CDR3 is TGTGCCAGCAGCGCGGGACTAGCGGGGTTCCAAGAGACCCAGTACTTC. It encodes CASSAGLAGFQETQYF.

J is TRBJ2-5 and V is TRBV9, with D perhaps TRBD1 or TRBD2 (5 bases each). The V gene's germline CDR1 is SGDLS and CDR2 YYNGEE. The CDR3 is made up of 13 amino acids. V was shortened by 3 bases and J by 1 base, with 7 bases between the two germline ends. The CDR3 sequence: CASSGGIQETQYF. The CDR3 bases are TGTGCCAGCAGCGGGGGGATCCAAGAGACCCAGTACTTC.

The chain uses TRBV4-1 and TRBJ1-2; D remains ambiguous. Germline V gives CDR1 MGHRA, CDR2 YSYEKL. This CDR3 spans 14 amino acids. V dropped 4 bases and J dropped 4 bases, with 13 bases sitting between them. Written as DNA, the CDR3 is TGCGCCAGCAGCCCACAAGAAGGACCCTATGGCTACACCTTC. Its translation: CASSPQEGPYGYTF.

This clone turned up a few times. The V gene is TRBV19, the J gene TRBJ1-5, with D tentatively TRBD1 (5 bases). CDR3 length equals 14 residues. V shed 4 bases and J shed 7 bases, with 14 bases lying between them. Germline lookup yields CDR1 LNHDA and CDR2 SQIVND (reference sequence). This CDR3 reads CASSTPGSWQPQHF. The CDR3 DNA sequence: TGTGCCAGTAGTACCCCAGGGAGCTGGCAGCCCCAGCATTTT.

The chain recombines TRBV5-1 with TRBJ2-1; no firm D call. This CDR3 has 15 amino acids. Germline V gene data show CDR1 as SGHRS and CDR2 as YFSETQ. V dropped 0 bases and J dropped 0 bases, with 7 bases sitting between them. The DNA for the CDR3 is TGCGCCAGCAGCTTGGGTCAGGTCTCCTACAATGAGCAGTTCTTC. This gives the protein CASSLGQVSYNEQFF. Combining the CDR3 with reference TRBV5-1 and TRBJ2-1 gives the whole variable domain KAGVTQTPRYLIKTRGQQVTLSCSPISGHRSVSWYQQTPGQGLQFLFEYFSETQRNKGNFPGRFSGRQFSNSRSEMNVSTLELGDSALYLCASSLGQVSYNEQFFGPGTRLTVL.

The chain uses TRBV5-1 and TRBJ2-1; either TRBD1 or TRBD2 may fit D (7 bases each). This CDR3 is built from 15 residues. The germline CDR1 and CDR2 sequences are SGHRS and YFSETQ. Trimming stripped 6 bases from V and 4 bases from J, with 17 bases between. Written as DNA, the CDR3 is TGCGCCAGCACCGAGGGAGGGGGCGCGTACAATGAGCAGTTCTTC. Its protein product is CASTEGGGAYNEQFF.

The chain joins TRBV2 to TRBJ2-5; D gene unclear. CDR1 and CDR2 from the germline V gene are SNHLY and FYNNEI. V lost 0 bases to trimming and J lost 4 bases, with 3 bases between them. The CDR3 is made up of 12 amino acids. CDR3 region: CASSEAVETQYF. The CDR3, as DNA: TGTGCCAGCAGTGAAGCGGTAGAGACCCAGTACTTC.

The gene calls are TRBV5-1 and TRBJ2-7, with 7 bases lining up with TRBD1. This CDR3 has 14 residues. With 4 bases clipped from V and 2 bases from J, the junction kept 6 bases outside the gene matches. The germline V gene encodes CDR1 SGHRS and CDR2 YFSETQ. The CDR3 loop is CASSQQGGPYEQYF. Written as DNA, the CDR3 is TGCGCCAGCAGCCAACAAGGGGGCCCCTACGAGCAGTACTTC. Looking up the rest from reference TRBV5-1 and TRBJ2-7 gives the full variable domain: KAGVTQTPRYLIKTRGQQVTLSCSPISGHRSVSWYQQTPGQGLQFLFEYFSETQRNKGNFPGRFSGRQFSNSRSEMNVSTLELGDSALYLCASSQQGGPYEQYFGPGTRLTVT.

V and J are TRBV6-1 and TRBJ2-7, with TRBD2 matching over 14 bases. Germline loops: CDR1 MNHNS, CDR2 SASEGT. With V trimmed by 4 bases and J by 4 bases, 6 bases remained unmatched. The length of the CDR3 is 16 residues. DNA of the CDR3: TGTGCCAGCAGTGCGACTAGCGGGGGGGCACCATACGAGCAGTACTTC. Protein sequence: CASSATSGGAPYEQYF.

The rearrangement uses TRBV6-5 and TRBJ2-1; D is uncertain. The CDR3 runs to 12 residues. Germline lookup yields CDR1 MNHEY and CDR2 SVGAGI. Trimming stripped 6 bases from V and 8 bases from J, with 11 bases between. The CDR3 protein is CASRGDLDEQFF. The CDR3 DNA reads TGTGCCAGCAGGGGCGACCTGGATGAGCAGTTCTTC.

This CDR3 is CASSFPDTRIGGYTF. The CDR3 coding sequence is TGTGCCAGCAGTTTCCCGGACACCCGAATAGGTGGCTACACCTTC. The chain links TRBV28 to TRBJ1-2, with D perhaps matching TRBD1 (5 bases). The germline gives CDR1 MDHEN, CDR2 SYDVKM. This CDR3 has 15 residues. V dropped 3 bases and J dropped 7 bases, with 18 bases sitting between them.

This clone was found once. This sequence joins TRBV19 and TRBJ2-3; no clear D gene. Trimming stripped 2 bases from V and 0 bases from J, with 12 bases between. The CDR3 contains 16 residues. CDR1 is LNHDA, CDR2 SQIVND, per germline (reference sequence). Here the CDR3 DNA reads TGTGCCAGTAGTATAAGCTCCGCAACTAGCACAGATACGCAGTATTTT. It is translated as CASSISSATSTDTQYF.

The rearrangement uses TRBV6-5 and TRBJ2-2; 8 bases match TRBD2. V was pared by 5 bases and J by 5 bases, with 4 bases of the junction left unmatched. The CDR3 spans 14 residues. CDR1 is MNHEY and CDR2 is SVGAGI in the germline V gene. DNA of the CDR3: TGTGCCAGCAGTACCGGGGGGGCAACCGGGGAGCTGTTTTTT. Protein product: CASSTGGATGELFF.